The entry below gives a single T cell receptor beta chain sequence along with its context. The sample comes from a study of cytomegalovirus exposure and HLA in healthy donors. The germline CDR1 and CDR2 sequences are GTSNPN and SVGIG (reference sequence). The CDR3 spans 10 residues. The PCR was carried out with 60 Vbeta primers and 13 Jbeta primers. The table came from immunoSEQ multiplex PCR; TCRdb's copy has only in-frame clones and leaves some out. The table has about 98,000 clones, around three quarters seen once. The V gene is TRBV30, the J gene TRBJ2-5, with D possibly matching TRBD2 (7 bases). The last part of the DNA fits TRBJ2-7 better; the J call may be wrong. Sequenced input: PBMCs. The receptor's source is a human donor in good health. The CDR3 bases are TGTGCCTCCGGGGGGCGCGAGCAGTACTTC. Translating it yields CASGGREQYF.